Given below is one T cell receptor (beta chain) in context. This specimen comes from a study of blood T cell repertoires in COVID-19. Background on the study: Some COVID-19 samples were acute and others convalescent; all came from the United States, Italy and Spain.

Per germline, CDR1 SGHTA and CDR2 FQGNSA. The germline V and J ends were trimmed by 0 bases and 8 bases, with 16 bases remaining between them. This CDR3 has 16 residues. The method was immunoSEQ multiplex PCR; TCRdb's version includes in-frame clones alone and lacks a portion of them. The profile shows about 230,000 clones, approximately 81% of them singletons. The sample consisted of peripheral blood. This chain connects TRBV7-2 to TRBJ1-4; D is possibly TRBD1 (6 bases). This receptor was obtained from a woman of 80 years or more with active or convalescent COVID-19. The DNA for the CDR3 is TGTGCCAGCAGCTTAGCGGCCCGGGGGCGGGGGGAAAAACTGTTTTTT. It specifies CASSLAARGRGEKLFF.